This TCR beta chain was recovered during a study of blood T cell repertoires in COVID-19. About the study: There were acute and convalescent COVID-19 samples, and they came from the United States, Italy and Spain. The analysed material was cDNA or gDNA that came from T cells, B-cell-depleted T cells, or PBMCs.

The sample holds one count of this clone. In the source study's methods: Nucleated cell number was recorded as an estimate derived from reference gene primer amplification. TCRdb's copy holds only in-frame clones and misses some; the assay was immunoSEQ multiplex PCR. V and J calls and clone size are copied from that table; D and trimming were computed from the DNA. The sample contains a few hundred thousand clones, around 87% of which appear only once. With 5 bases clipped from V and 2 bases from J, the junction kept 6 bases outside the gene matches. This CDR3 is built from 15 residues. Per the germline V gene, CDR1 is LNHDA and CDR2 is SQIVND (reference sequence).

This receptor was identified in a woman aged 45-59 years who had recovered from COVID-19. This chain connects TRBV19 to TRBJ1-5, with TRBD1 matching over 7 bases. The sequenced sample consisted of peripheral blood. CDR3 in amino acids: CASSATGARNQPQHF. In DNA, the CDR3 is TGTGCCAGTAGTGCCACAGGGGCGCGCAATCAGCCCCAGCATTTT. Using reference TRBV19 and TRBJ1-5 for the parts outside the CDR3, the full variable domain is DGGITQSPKYLFRKEGQNVTLSCEQNLNHDAMYWYRQDPGQGLRLIYYSQIVNDFQKGDIAEGYSVSREKKESFPLTVTSAQKNPTAFYLCASSATGARNQPQHFGDGTRLSIL.